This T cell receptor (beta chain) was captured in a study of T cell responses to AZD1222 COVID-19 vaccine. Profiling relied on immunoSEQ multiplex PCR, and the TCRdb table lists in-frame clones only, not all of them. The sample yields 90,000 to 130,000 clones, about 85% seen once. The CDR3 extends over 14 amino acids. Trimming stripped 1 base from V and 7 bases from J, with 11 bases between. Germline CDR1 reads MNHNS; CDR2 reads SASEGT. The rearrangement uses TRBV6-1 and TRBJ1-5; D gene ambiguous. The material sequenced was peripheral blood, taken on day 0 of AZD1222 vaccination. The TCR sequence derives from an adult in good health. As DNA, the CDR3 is TGTGCCAGCAGTGAAGACCCGACTTGGCAGCCCCAGCATTTT. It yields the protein CASSEDPTWQPQHF.